The 30 T cell receptor beta chains presented below share a single source sample, sequenced in a study of response to subunit inactivated influenza vaccine. TCRdb used MiXCR to reprocess the RT-PCR reads, holding one entry per CDR3 protein. The table shows about 700,000 distinct CDR3 sequences, with approximately 13% occurring only once. The source was PBMCs from blood, collected less than 15 days before vaccination. These receptor sequences come from a man aged 50 to 60 who received an inactivated influenza vaccine.

Ten or more counts support this clonotype. The genes are TRBV24-1 and TRBJ2-2; no clear D. Looked up from germline, CDR1 is KGHDR and CDR2 is SFDVKD. Trimming cost V 3 bases and J 0 bases, with 10 bases left between them. This CDR3 has 16 amino acids. In DNA, the CDR3 is TGTGCCACCAGTGATCCCGGGCAGGCGAACACCGGGGAGCTGTTTTTT. This codes for CATSDPGQANTGELFF.

At least ten counts were recorded for this clonotype. The chain has TRBV7-2 and TRBJ1-1; D uncertain. This CDR3 is built from 14 residues. Germline CDR1 reads SGHTA; CDR2 reads FQGNSA. The V gene lost 4 bases and the J gene lost 3 bases, with 12 bases spanning the gap. The CDR3 spells CASSSGPWDTEAFF. Written as DNA, the CDR3 is TGTGCCAGCAGCTCCGGACCTTGGGACACTGAAGCTTTCTTT.

This clonotype was observed many times. The rearrangement uses TRBV6-2 or TRBV6-3 and TRBJ2-5, with unresolved D. The CDR3 consists of 11 residues. The V and J ends lost 2 bases and 5 bases respectively, with 3 bases between them. CDR1 is MNHEY and CDR2 is SVGEGT in the germline V gene. CDR3 sequence (DNA): TGTGCCAGCAGTTACGATGAGACCCAGTACTTC. This codes for CASSYDETQYF.

This clonotype occurred a few times. This sequence joins TRBV12-3 or TRBV12-4 and TRBJ2-5; TRBD1 agrees at 8 bases. V was clipped by 6 bases and J by 7 bases; unmatched bases: 16. The CDR3 runs to 16 residues. CDR3 nucleotides: TGTGCCAGCAGCAACCGACAGGGGCCGGACTACGCGACCCAGTACTTC. This sequence encodes CASSNRQGPDYATQYF.

CDR3 amino acids: CASSSWTENTGELFF. The CDR3 DNA reads as TGTGCCAGCAGCTCATGGACAGAGAACACCGGGGAGCTGTTTTTT. The genes are TRBV11-2 and TRBJ2-2, with D tentatively TRBD1 (6 bases). V lost 4 bases to trimming and J lost 1 base, with 10 bases between them. There are 15 residues in the CDR3. Germline V gives CDR1 SGHAT, CDR2 FQNNGV.

This clonotype showed up many times. The chain combines TRBV5-1 with TRBJ1-2; the D gene is possibly TRBD1 (5 bases). CDR3 length equals 16 residues. V lost 4 bases to trimming and J lost 6 bases, with 22 bases between them. Germline loops: CDR1 SGHRS, CDR2 YFSETQ. The CDR3 loop reads CASSPTPWGRTDGYTF. CDR3 DNA: TGCGCCAGCAGCCCCACCCCGTGGGGGAGAACGGATGGCTACACCTTC.

There are a few counts of this clonotype. The chain uses TRBV7-2 and TRBJ1-6; weak D call: TRBD1 (5 bases). From germline, CDR1 is SGHTA and CDR2 FQGNSA. The CDR3 is 14 residues long. Trimming removed 8 bases from V and 8 bases from J, with 16 bases in between. CDR3: CASGTAAVDSPLHF. The DNA for the CDR3 is TGTGCCAGCGGGACTGCCGCCGTCGATTCACCCCTCCACTTT.

This clonotype was seen a handful of times. The chain has TRBV6-1 and TRBJ2-2; D unresolved. CDR3 length: 18 residues. Germline V lookup: CDR1 MNHNS, CDR2 SASEGT. Trimming cost V 0 bases and J 2 bases, with 16 bases left between them. CDR3: CASSEAQVRAGNTGELFF. CDR3 nucleotides: TGTGCCAGCAGTGAAGCTCAGGTTAGGGCAGGAAACACCGGGGAGCTGTTTTTT.

The chain couples TRBV28 to TRBJ2-2; 11 bases agree with TRBD2. The CDR3 runs to 16 residues. Germline CDR1 is MDHEN and CDR2 is SYDVKM. V was pared by 3 bases and J by 4 bases, with 4 bases of the junction left unmatched. This CDR3 is CASSFFSGRATGELFF. The CDR3 DNA reads TGTGCCAGCAGTTTTTTTAGCGGGAGGGCCACCGGGGAGCTGTTTTTT.

This clonotype occurred a few times. This chain uses TRBV14 with TRBJ2-2; D not resolved. CDR1 SGHDN and CDR2 FVKESK come from the germline V gene. Trimming removed 6 bases from V and 7 bases from J, with 9 bases in between. The CDR3 extends over 12 amino acids. The DNA of the CDR3 is TGTGCCAGCAGATTGGTGAACGGGGAGCTGTTTTTT. It encodes CASRLVNGELFF. Combining the CDR3 with reference TRBV14 and TRBJ2-2 gives the whole variable domain EAGVTQFPSHSVIEKGQTVTLRCDPISGHDNLYWYRRVMGKEIKFLLHFVKESKQDESGMPNNRFLAERTGGTYSTLKVQPAELEDSGVYFCASRLVNGELFFGEGSRLTVL.

The rearrangement joins TRBV7-2 to TRBJ1-1; D ambiguous. V was trimmed by 0 bases and J by 4 bases, leaving 9 bases between them. CDR1 is SGHTA, CDR2 FQGNSA, per germline. The length of the CDR3 is 14 residues. The CDR3 nucleotides are TGTGCCAGCAGCTTAGCTGTGACGGCCACTGAAGCTTTCTTT. The encoded protein is CASSLAVTATEAFF.

The V call is TRBV12-3 or TRBV12-4, the J call TRBJ2-4, with 8 nucleotides matching TRBD2. V lost 1 base, J lost 9 bases, and 8 bases stayed unmatched. The CDR3 has 15 residues. CDR3 sequence (DNA): TGTGCCAGCAGTTTAGAGGGGACTAGGGGTCTCATTCAGTACTTC. Encoded protein: CASSLEGTRGLIQYF.

This clonotype was seen repeatedly, ten times or more. The V gene is TRBV21-1, the J gene TRBJ2-3; the D call of TRBD2 is as the table states it, not checked on the DNA. TRBV21-1 is noted as a pseudogene. The CDR3 length is 14 residues. In nucleotides, the CDR3 is TGTGCCAGCTCATCGCGGGAGGGCCACGATACGCAGTATTTT. The encoded protein is CASSSREGHDTQYF.

This clonotype was detected only a few times. The CDR3 sequence is CSAPAEGTKTRFYEQYF. CDR3 coding DNA: TGCAGTGCTCCCGCAGAGGGGACTAAGACTCGTTTCTACGAGCAGTACTTC. The V and J genes are TRBV20-1 and TRBJ2-7, with TRBD2 matching 7 bases. The trim removed 5 bases at V and 3 bases at J, leaving 19 bases unmatched. Germline V gene lookup returns CDR1 DFQATT and CDR2 SNEGSKA (reference sequence). This CDR3 has 17 residues.

This rearrangement joins TRBV30 to TRBJ2-7; perhaps D is TRBD1 or TRBD2 (5 bases each). The germline V and J ends were trimmed by 8 bases and 6 bases, with 20 bases remaining between them. Germline V gene sequence: CDR1 GTSNPN, CDR2 SVGIG (reference sequence). This CDR3 has 13 amino acids. Here the CDR3 reads CATWDPLGTEQYF. The CDR3 nucleotides read TGTGCCACCTGGGACCCACTCGGTACCGAGCAGTACTTC.

The rearrangement links TRBV10-2 to TRBJ2-5, with D unresolved. CDR1 and CDR2 from the germline V gene are WSHSY and SAAADI. Trimming left V 8 bases short and J 5 bases short, with 12 bases between. CDR3 length: 12 residues. This CDR3 reads CASSVGYETQYF. In DNA, the CDR3 is TGCGCCAGCTCGGTGGGTTATGAGACCCAGTACTTC.

The gene calls are TRBV20-1 and TRBJ1-1, with 8 positions matching TRBD1. The CDR3 spans 15 residues. Trimming cost V 7 bases and J 5 bases; bases outside gene matches: 15. Germline V lookup: CDR1 DFQATT, CDR2 SNEGSKA (reference sequence). The CDR3 region is CSGGAGGISGTEAFF. The CDR3 coding sequence is TGCAGTGGCGGAGCAGGGGGCATCTCCGGGACTGAAGCTTTCTTT.

There are a few counts of this clonotype. V usage is TRBV20-1 and J usage is TRBJ2-7; 10 bases are a match to TRBD1. Losses at the gene ends were 5 bases for V and 4 bases for J; bases not matched to a gene: 8. CDR1 DFQATT and CDR2 SNEGSKA come from the germline V gene (reference sequence). CDR3 length: 14 amino acids. The CDR3 is CSASVWGQGYEQYF. The CDR3 DNA reads TGCAGTGCTTCGGTCTGGGGACAGGGGTACGAGCAGTACTTC.

This chain connects TRBV11-2 to TRBJ2-7, with no clear D. Trimming cost V 0 bases and J 4 bases, with 40 bases left between them. The CDR3 runs 24 residues. Germline V gene sequence: CDR1 SGHAT, CDR2 FQNNGV. This chain's CDR3 is CASSLDPLTIDLGWYGADWYEQYF. The CDR3 DNA is TGTGCCAGCAGCTTAGACCCCCTTACGATCGACCTTGGATGGTATGGTGCGGATTGGTACGAGCAGTACTTC.

V gene TRBV9 combines with J gene TRBJ2-1; 9 bases fit TRBD2. V lost 4 bases to trimming and J lost 7 bases; unmatched junction nucleotides: 9. The length of the CDR3 is 15 residues. Germline V gene lookup returns CDR1 SGDLS and CDR2 YYNGEE. The DNA for the CDR3 is TGTGCCAGCAGCACCGGACTAGCGTCGAGTAATGAGCAGTTCTTC. As protein: CASSTGLASSNEQFF.

This clonotype was counted only a few times. The chain recombines TRBV7-9 with TRBJ2-1; 7 bases are a match to TRBD2. The J segment lost 8 bases and the V segment lost 1 base, leaving 8 bases of the junction unmatched. Germline CDR1 SEHNR, CDR2 FQNEAQ (reference sequence). This CDR3 contains 15 residues. CDR3 residues: CASSLGGGSFYEQFF. CDR3 coding DNA: TGTGCCAGCAGCTTAGGTGGCGGGAGTTTCTATGAGCAGTTCTTC.

The count of this clonotype is one. The chain recombines TRBV7-2 with TRBJ2-3, with TRBD2 identical over 8 bases. Trimming cost V 4 bases and J 2 bases; bases outside gene matches: 11. CDR1 SGHTA and CDR2 FQGNSA come from the germline V gene. This CDR3 has 17 amino acids. In DNA form, the CDR3 reads TGTGCCAGCAGCTATAGGGGGACTAGTTCTAACACAGATACGCAGTATTTT. This sequence encodes CASSYRGTSSNTDTQYF.

This clonotype was recorded a few times. This sequence joins TRBV29-1 and TRBJ2-5, with TRBD1 matching over 12 bases. Trimming removed 4 bases from V and 2 bases from J; junction bases left unmatched: 2. This CDR3 comprises 14 residues. The germline V gene encodes CDR1 SQVTM and CDR2 ANQGSEA. CDR3 loop: CSVGDRGRQETQYF. Here the CDR3 DNA reads TGCAGCGTTGGGGACAGGGGGCGGCAAGAGACCCAGTACTTC.

The chain combines TRBV3-1 with TRBJ2-1, with 10 bases lining up with TRBD1. The CDR3 sequence is 13 residues long. V trimming: 8 bases; J trimming: 4 bases; junction bases outside the gene matches: 2. Germline loops: CDR1 LGHDT, CDR2 YNNKEL (reference sequence). Here the CDR3 DNA reads TGTGCCAGCTGGGACAGGGGTTACAATGAGCAGTTCTTC. Translating it yields CASWDRGYNEQFF.

A few counts support this clonotype. The chain combines TRBV7-8 with TRBJ1-6, with no clear D. With 1 base removed from V and 2 bases from J, the gap between germline ends came to 15 bases. Looked up from germline, CDR1 is SGHVS and CDR2 is FQNEAQ. The CDR3 loop spans 18 amino acids. DNA of the CDR3: TGTGCCAGCAGCTTAGTGGACGGCCGTTGGACCTATAATTCACCCCTCCACTTT. It encodes CASSLVDGRWTYNSPLHF.

This clonotype was observed a handful of times. The chain employs TRBV20-1 and TRBJ2-1, with TRBD2 identical over 11 bases. The germline V gene encodes CDR1 DFQATT and CDR2 SNEGSKA (reference sequence). This CDR3 comprises 12 residues. The V and J ends lost 1 base and 15 bases, in that order; junction bases with no gene match: 5. The CDR3 nucleotides read TGCAGTGCTAGAGGACTAGCGGGACGTTCGTTCTTC. Protein product: CSARGLAGRSFF.

This clonotype was detected a few times. Compared with germline, one end of the junction differs, possibly owing to a read error. The chain has TRBV3-1 and TRBJ1-6, with TRBD1 matching 8 bases. The CDR3 totals 16 residues. Looked up from germline, CDR1 is LGHDT and CDR2 is YNNKEL (reference sequence). The CDR3 is CVSSPTGGRSNSPLHF. CDR3 in DNA: TGTGTCAGCAGCCCAACAGGGGGACGTTCTAATTCACCCCTCCACTTT.

This clonotype was recorded at least ten times. This chain links TRBV12-3 or TRBV12-4 with TRBJ2-7; D call uncertain. The CDR3 spans 13 residues. The V end lost 7 bases, the J end lost 2 bases, and 12 bases lay between the germline ends. CDR3 bases: TGTGCCAGCATATCAGGATCCCCCTACGAGCAGTACTTC. This codes for CASISGSPYEQYF.

In its sample, this clonotype was seen a few times. The rearrangement links TRBV18 to TRBJ1-1; D might be TRBD1 (5 bases). The V and J ends lost 2 bases and 1 base respectively, with 11 bases between them. The CDR3 covers 15 residues. The germline gives CDR1 KGHSH, CDR2 LQKENI. CDR3 coding DNA: TGTGCCAGCTCACCATCCCGACAGCAGAACACTGAAGCTTTCTTT. Amino acid sequence: CASSPSRQQNTEAFF.

The rearrangement joins TRBV5-1 to TRBJ2-7; tentatively, D is TRBD2 (6 bases). The CDR3 is 14 amino acids. Trimming removed 1 base at V and 4 bases at J, with 12 bases between. Germline values: CDR1 SGHRS, CDR2 YFSETQ. The CDR3 DNA follows: TGCGCCAGCAGCTTGACCGGGAGTGGATACGAGCAGTACTTC. It translates to CASSLTGSGYEQYF.